The subject of this entry is one TCR beta chain. This sample is drawn from a study of blood T cell repertoires in COVID-19. Study-level information: The cDNA or gDNA used as material had been derived from T cells, B-cell-depleted T cells, or PBMCs.

Original methodology: Researchers report that nucleated cell counts were estimated from reference gene primer amplification. The method was immunoSEQ multiplex PCR; TCRdb's version includes in-frame clones alone and lacks a portion of them. V, J and clone size are taken as reported in that table, and D and trimming were inferred from the DNA itself. The sample carries 310,000 or so clones, 85% to 90% recorded once. CDR3 length: 13 amino acids. V was clipped by 8 bases and J by 6 bases; unmatched bases: 9. Looked up from germline, CDR1 is SQVTM and CDR2 is ANQGSEA. This chain joins TRBV29-1 and TRBJ2-1; the match to TRBD2 covers 8 bases. The TCR was taken from a man aged 70-80 years with acute or convalescent COVID-19. The material sequenced was peripheral blood. The CDR3 nucleotides read TGCAGCACCGGGGGGGCCCCCTCCAATGAGCAGTTCTTC. Translating it yields CSTGGAPSNEQFF.